The 2 T cell receptor beta chains below were found in one sample sequenced in a study of blood T cell repertoires in COVID-19. Some clones are missing from TCRdb's copy, which holds only in-frame ones; the method was immunoSEQ multiplex PCR. The table lists more than 100,000 clones, approximately 88% of them singletons. Sequencing was performed on peripheral blood. The receptors originated from a woman of 80 years or more with acute or convalescent COVID-19.

The J gene is TRBJ2-1, the V gene TRBV5-1, with TRBD1 matching 8 bases. With 1 base clipped from V and 2 bases from J, the junction kept 5 bases outside the gene matches. This CDR3 has 16 amino acids. The germline V gene has CDR1 SGHRS and CDR2 YFSETQ. The CDR3, as DNA: TGCGCCAGCAGCTTGAGGACAGGGATTACCTACAATGAGCAGTTCTTC. Translation: CASSLRTGITYNEQFF.

The V gene is TRBV28, the J gene TRBJ2-7; TRBD2 agrees at 10 bases. After removal of 8 bases from V and 5 bases from J, the junction contained 6 bases not matched to a gene. The CDR3 is made up of 13 amino acids. CDR1 and CDR2 (germline): MDHEN, SYDVKM. The CDR3 DNA is TGTGCCAGCGGACTAGCGGCTCTCAACGAGCAGTACTTC. Protein sequence: CASGLAALNEQYF.